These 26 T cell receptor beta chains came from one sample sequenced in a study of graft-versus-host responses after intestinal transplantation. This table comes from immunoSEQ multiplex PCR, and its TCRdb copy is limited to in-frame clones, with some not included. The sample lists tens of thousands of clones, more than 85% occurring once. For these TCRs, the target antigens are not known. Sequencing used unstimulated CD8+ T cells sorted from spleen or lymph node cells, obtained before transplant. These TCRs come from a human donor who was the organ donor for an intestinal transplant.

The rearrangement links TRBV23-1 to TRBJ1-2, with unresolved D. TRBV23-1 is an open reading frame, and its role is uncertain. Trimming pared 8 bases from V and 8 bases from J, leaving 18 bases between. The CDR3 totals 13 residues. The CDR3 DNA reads TGCGCCAGCGACCCCAGGTCCTATTACGGCTACACCTTC. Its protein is CASDPRSYYGYTF.

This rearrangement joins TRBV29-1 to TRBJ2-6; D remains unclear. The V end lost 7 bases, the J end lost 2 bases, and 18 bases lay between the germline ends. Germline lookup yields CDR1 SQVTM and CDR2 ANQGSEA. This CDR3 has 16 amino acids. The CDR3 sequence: CSAIRVKATGANVLTF. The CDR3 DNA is TGCAGCGCAATTCGGGTCAAGGCGACTGGGGCCAACGTCCTGACTTTC.

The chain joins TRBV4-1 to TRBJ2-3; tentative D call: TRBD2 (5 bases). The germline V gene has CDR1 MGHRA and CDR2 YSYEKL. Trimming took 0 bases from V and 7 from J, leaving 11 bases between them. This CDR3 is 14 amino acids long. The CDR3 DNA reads TGCGCCAGCAGCCAAGAAAGCGGCTTTTATACGCAGTATTTT. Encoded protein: CASSQESGFYTQYF.

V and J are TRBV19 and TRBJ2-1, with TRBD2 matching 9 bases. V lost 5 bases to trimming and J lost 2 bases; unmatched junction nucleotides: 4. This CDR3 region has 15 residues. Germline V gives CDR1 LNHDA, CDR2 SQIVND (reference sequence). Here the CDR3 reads CASSWAGGAYNEQFF. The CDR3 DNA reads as TGTGCCAGTAGTTGGGCGGGAGGGGCCTACAATGAGCAGTTCTTC. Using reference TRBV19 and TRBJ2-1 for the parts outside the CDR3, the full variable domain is DGGITQSPKYLFRKEGQNVTLSCEQNLNHDAMYWYRQDPGQGLRLIYYSQIVNDFQKGDIAEGYSVSREKKESFPLTVTSAQKNPTAFYLCASSWAGGAYNEQFFGPGTRLTVL.

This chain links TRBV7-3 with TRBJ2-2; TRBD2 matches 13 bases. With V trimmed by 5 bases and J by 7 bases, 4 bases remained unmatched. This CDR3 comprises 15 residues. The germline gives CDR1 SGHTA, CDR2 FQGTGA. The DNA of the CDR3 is TGTGCCAGCAGCCCCCGACTAGCGGGAGGCGGGGAGCTGTTTTTT. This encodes CASSPRLAGGGELFF.

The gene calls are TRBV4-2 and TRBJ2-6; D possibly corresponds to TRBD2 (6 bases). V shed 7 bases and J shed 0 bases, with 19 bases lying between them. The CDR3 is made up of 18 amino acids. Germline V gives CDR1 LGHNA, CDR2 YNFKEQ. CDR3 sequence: CASTFWTNPFSGANVLTF. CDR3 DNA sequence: TGTGCCAGCACCTTTTGGACTAACCCGTTCTCTGGGGCCAACGTCCTGACTTTC.

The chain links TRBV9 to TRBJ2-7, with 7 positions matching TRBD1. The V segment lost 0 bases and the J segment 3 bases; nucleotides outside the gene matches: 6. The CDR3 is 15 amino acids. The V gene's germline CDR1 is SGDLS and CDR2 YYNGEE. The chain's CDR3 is CASSVDEGAGYEQYF. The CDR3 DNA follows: TGTGCCAGCAGCGTAGATGAGGGGGCGGGCTACGAGCAGTACTTC.

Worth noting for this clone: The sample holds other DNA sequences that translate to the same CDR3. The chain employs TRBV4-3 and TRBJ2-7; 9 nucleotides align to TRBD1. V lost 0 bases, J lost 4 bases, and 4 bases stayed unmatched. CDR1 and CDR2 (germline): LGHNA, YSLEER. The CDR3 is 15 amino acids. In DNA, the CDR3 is TGCGCCAGCAGCCAAGACCGCGACAGGGGGTACGAGCAGTACTTC. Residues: CASSQDRDRGYEQYF.

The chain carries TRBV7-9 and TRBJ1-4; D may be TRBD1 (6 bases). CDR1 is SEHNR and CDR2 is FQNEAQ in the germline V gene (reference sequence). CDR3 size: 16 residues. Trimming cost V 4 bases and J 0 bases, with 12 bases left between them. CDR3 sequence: CASSSQGFATNEKLFF. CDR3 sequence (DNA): TGTGCCAGCAGCTCACAGGGATTTGCAACTAATGAAAAACTGTTTTTT.

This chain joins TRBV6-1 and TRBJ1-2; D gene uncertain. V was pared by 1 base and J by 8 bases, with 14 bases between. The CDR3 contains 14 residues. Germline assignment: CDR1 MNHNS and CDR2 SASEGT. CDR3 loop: CASSEVAQPSGYTF. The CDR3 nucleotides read TGTGCCAGCAGTGAAGTGGCACAGCCTAGCGGCTACACCTTC.

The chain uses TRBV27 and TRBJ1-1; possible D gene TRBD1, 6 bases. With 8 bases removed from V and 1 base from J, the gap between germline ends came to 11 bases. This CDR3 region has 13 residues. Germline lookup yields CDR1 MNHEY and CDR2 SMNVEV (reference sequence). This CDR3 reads CASGTGWNTEAFF. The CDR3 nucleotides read TGTGCCAGCGGCACAGGGTGGAACACTGAAGCTTTCTTT.

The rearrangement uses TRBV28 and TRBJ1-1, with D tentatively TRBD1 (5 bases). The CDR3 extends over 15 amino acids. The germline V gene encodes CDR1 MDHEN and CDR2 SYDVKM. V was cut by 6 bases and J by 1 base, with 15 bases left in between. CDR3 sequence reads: CASRQYLQGNTEAFF. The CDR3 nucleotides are TGTGCCAGCAGACAATACCTTCAGGGGAACACTGAAGCTTTCTTT.

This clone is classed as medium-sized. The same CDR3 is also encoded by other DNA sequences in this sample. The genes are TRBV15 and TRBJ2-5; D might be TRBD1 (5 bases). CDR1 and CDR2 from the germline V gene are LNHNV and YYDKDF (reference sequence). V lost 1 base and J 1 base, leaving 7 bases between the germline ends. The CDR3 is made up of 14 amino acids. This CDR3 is CATSRAGSQETQYF. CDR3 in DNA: TGTGCCACCAGCAGAGCAGGGTCCCAAGAGACCCAGTACTTC. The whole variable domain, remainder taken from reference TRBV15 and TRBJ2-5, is DAMVIQNPRYQVTQFGKPVTLSCSQTLNHNVMYWYQQKSSQAPKLLFHYYDKDFNNEADTPDNFQSRRPNTSFCFLDIRSPGLGDTAMYLCATSRAGSQETQYFGPGTRLLVL.

The CDR3 spells CASSFRPGSATDTQYF. CDR3 coding DNA: TGTGCCAGCAGTTTCCGGCCGGGTAGCGCCACAGATACGCAGTATTTT. This chain joins TRBV27 and TRBJ2-3; TRBD2 might be the D (5 bases). The CDR3 length is 16 residues. Looked up from germline, CDR1 is MNHEY and CDR2 is SMNVEV (reference sequence). V lost 3 bases to trimming and J lost 2 bases, with 15 bases between them.

DNA for the CDR3: TGTGCCAGCAGCTCCTATCACCGGGACAGTTACGAGCAGTACTTC. This encodes CASSSYHRDSYEQYF. The V gene is TRBV7-3, the J gene TRBJ2-7, with 7 bases matching TRBD1. After removal of 4 bases from V and 4 bases from J, the junction contained 10 bases not matched to a gene. Germline V gene lookup returns CDR1 SGHTA and CDR2 FQGTGA. This CDR3 comprises 15 residues.

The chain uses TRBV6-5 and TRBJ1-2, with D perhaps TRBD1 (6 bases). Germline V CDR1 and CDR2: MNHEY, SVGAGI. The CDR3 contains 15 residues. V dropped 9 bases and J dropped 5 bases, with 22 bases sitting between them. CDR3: CASTPVRTVEYGYTF. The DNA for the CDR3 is TGTGCCAGTACCCCCGTCCGGACAGTAGAATATGGCTACACCTTC.

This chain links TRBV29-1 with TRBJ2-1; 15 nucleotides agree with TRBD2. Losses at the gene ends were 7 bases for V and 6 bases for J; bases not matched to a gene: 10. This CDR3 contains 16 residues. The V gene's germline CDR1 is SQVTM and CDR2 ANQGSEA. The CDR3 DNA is TGCAGCGGAAGAGGGACTAGCGGGAGGCAAATCAATGAGCAGTTCTTC. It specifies CSGRGTSGRQINEQFF.

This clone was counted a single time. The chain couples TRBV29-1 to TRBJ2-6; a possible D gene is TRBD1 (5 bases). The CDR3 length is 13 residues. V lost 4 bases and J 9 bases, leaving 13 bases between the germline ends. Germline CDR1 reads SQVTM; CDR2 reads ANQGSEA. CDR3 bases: TGCAGCGTTGTATGGACATTAGTCAACGTCCTGACTTTC. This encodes CSVVWTLVNVLTF.

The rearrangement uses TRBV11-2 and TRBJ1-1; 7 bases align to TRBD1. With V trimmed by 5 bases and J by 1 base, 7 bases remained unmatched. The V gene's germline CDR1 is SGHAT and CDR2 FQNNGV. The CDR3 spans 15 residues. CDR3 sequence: CASSPRTGWNTEAFF. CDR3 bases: TGTGCCAGCAGCCCCAGGACAGGATGGAACACTGAAGCTTTCTTT. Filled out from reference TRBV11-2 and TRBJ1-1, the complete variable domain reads EAGVAQSPRYKIIEKRQSVAFWCNPISGHATLYWYQQILGQGPKLLIQFQNNGVVDDSQLPKDRFSAERLKGVDSTLKIQPAKLEDSAVYLCASSPRTGWNTEAFFGQGTRLTVV.

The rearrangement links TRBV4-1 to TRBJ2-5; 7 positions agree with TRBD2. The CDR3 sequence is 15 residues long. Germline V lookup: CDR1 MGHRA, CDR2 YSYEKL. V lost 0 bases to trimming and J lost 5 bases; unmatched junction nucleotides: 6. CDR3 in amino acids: CASSQDRGEWETQYF. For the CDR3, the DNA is TGCGCCAGCAGCCAAGATCGGGGGGAGTGGGAGACCCAGTACTTC.

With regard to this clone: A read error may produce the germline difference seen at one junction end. The CDR3 region is CTWNPTEKLFF. DNA of the CDR3: TGTACCTGGAACCCGACAGAAAAACTGTTTTTT. The J gene is TRBJ1-4, the V gene TRBV30; D unresolved. The CDR3 totals 11 residues. Per the germline V gene, CDR1 is GTSNPN and CDR2 is SVGIG (reference sequence).

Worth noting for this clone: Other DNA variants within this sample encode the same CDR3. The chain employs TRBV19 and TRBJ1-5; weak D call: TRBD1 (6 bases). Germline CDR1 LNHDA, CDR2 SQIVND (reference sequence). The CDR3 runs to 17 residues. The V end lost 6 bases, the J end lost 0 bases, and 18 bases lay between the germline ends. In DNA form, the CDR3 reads TGTGCCAGTAGATGGGGGGGACATGCTGATAGCAATCAGCCCCAGCATTTT. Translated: CASRWGGHADSNQPQHF.

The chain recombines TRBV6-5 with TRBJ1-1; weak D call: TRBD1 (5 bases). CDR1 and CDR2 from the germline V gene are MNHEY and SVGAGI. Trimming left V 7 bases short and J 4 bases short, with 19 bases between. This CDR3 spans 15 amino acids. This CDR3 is CASTLLRDSGTEAFF. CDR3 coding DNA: TGTGCCAGCACCCTCCTCAGGGACTCGGGCACTGAAGCTTTCTTT.

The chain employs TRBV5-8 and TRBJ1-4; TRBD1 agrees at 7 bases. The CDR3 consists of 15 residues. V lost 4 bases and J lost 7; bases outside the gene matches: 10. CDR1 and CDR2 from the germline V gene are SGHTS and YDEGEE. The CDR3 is CASSLMPGQIEKLFF. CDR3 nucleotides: TGTGCCAGCAGCCTCATGCCGGGACAGATTGAAAAACTGTTTTTT.

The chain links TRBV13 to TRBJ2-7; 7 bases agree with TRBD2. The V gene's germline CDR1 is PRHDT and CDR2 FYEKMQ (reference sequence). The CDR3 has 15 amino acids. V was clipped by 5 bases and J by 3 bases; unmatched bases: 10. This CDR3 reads CASSTGGNMVYEQYF. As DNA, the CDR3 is TGTGCCAGCAGCACGGGAGGCAACATGGTCTACGAGCAGTACTTC.

For the CDR3, the DNA is TGTGCCAGCAGTCCGACTGACGGGGGGCTTCACTATGGCTACACCTTC. Amino acid sequence: CASSPTDGGLHYGYTF. This sequence joins TRBV28 and TRBJ1-2; TRBD1 might be the D (6 bases). With 5 bases removed from V and 3 bases from J, the gap between germline ends came to 19 bases. There are 16 residues in the CDR3. In germline, CDR1 is MDHEN, CDR2 SYDVKM.